The 27 T cell receptor beta chains reported below all come from one sample, sequenced in a study of long-term antiretroviral therapy in people with HIV. Survey level was the resolution at which the v3.0 immunoSEQ assay ran. The repertoire was sequenced with immunoSEQ multiplex PCR; TCRdb's copy has only in-frame clones and lacks some. In the table there are fewer than 45,000 clones, more than 90% of which are singletons. The sample here was unsorted PBMCs, taken 3.7 years after starting antiretroviral therapy. Source of these receptors: a woman in her forties or fifties with HIV.

The chain uses TRBV9 and TRBJ1-6; 7 bases align to TRBD1. CDR3 length: 15 residues. CDR1 SGDLS and CDR2 YYNGEE come from the germline V gene. With V trimmed by 2 bases and J by 9 bases, 8 bases remained unmatched. In DNA form, the CDR3 reads TGTGCCAGCAGCGTGGACGCCAGGGGGACTTCACCCCTCCACTTT. The encoded protein is CASSVDARGTSPLHF.

The rearrangement links TRBV6-6 to TRBJ1-3; a possible D gene is TRBD1 (5 bases). The CDR3 is 16 amino acids. Germline V gene data show CDR1 as MNHNY and CDR2 as SVGAGI (reference sequence). V lost 4 bases, J lost 0 bases, and 13 bases lay in between. The CDR3 bases are TGTGCCAGCAGTTTCCGCAGGGTGAGCTCTGGAAACACCATATATTTT. It encodes CASSFRRVSSGNTIYF.

This chain connects TRBV29-1 to TRBJ2-7; unclear D gene. V shed 4 bases and J shed 4 bases, with 14 bases lying between them. This CDR3 comprises 13 residues. Germline values: CDR1 SQVTM, CDR2 ANQGSEA. CDR3 sequence (DNA): TGCAGCGTTGTTATAGGGCCTCGATACGAGCAGTACTTC. It yields the protein CSVVIGPRYEQYF.

The chain combines TRBV7-9 with TRBJ2-7; 7 bases are a match to TRBD1. Germline V gene data show CDR1 as SEHNR and CDR2 as FQNEAQ (reference sequence). CDR3 length: 14 amino acids. J gave up 3 bases and V 5 bases, and 7 bases lay outside the gene matches. The CDR3 spells CASSPRDRDYEQYF. In nucleotides, the CDR3 is TGTGCCAGCAGCCCTCGGGACAGAGACTACGAGCAGTACTTC.

The V gene is TRBV4-3, the J gene TRBJ1-1; D is undetermined. V lost 5 bases to trimming and J lost 1 base, with 11 bases between them. The CDR3 consists of 14 residues. CDR1 is LGHNA, CDR2 YSLEER, per germline. This CDR3 reads CASSRRSSNTEAFF. The DNA of the CDR3 is TGCGCCAGCAGCAGACGGTCCTCGAACACTGAAGCTTTCTTT.

This clone was recorded only once. The chain links TRBV7-8 to TRBJ1-2, with TRBD1 identical over 7 bases. Trimming cost V 5 bases and J 4 bases; bases outside gene matches: 4. CDR3 length equals 13 residues. The germline V gene encodes CDR1 SGHVS and CDR2 FQNEAQ. In DNA form, the CDR3 reads TGTGCCAGCAGCCCACAGGGGTCCTATGGCTACACCTTC. Translating gives CASSPQGSYGYTF.

V gene TRBV5-4 combines with J gene TRBJ2-5; D unclear. This CDR3 region has 12 residues. Per germline, CDR1 SGHNT and CDR2 YYREEE (reference sequence). Trimming shortened V by 0 bases and J by 4 bases, and 4 bases separated the two germline ends. CDR3 sequence: CASSLVRETQYF. DNA of the CDR3: TGTGCCAGCAGCTTGGTACGAGAGACCCAGTACTTC.

The chain uses TRBV18 and TRBJ2-5; D not certain. V was clipped by 3 bases and J by 2 bases, with 4 bases between them. The CDR3 loop spans 12 amino acids. Germline V gene sequence: CDR1 KGHSH, CDR2 LQKENI. The CDR3 DNA reads TGTGCCAGCTCACCGTCTCAAGAGACCCAGTACTTC. It translates to CASSPSQETQYF. The full variable domain, completed using reference TRBV18 and TRBJ2-5, is NAGVMQNPRHLVRRRGQEARLRCSPMKGHSHVYWYRQLPEEGLKFMVYLQKENIIDESGMPKERFSAEFPKEGPSILRIQQVVRGDSAAYFCASSPSQETQYFGPGTRLLVL.

The chain recombines TRBV6-6 with TRBJ1-2; D call uncertain. Germline CDR1 is MNHNY and CDR2 is SVGAGI (reference sequence). Between the trimmed V and J ends, which lost 2 bases and 8 bases, there was a span of 18 bases. This CDR3 has 15 residues. DNA of the CDR3: TGTGCCAGCAGTTACCCCCTTCCCGCCGACGGGGGCTACACCTTC. Amino acids: CASSYPLPADGGYTF.

V is TRBV5-1 and J is TRBJ2-2, with 7 bases that match TRBD2. The germline gives CDR1 SGHRS, CDR2 YFSETQ. CDR3 length: 16 amino acids. Trimming at V came to 0 bases and at J to 1 base, leaving 3 bases not matched to a gene. CDR3 amino acids: CASSLAGLGNTGELFF. As DNA, the CDR3 is TGCGCCAGCAGCTTGGCTGGACTAGGGAACACCGGGGAGCTGTTTTTT.

In DNA form, the CDR3 reads TGTGCCAGCAGCAGGGGACAGTGGAACACTGAAGCTTTCTTT. It codes for CASSRGQWNTEAFF. V is TRBV2 and J is TRBJ1-1; 7 bases align to TRBD1. The CDR3 length is 14 residues. V gave up 6 bases and J gave up 1 base; unmatched junction bases: 5. Germline V gene data show CDR1 as SNHLY and CDR2 as FYNNEI.

This rearrangement joins TRBV11-3 to TRBJ2-3, with a weak D call TRBD2 (6 bases). Germline CDR1 and CDR2: SGHNT and YENEEA. This CDR3 has 15 amino acids. Deletions cut 5 bases from V and 0 bases from J, with 12 bases between. CDR3 DNA: TGTGCCAGCAGCCCCGGAGGGCCGAGCACAGATACGCAGTATTTT. Its translation is CASSPGGPSTDTQYF.

Comment on this clone: This CDR3 is also generated by other DNA sequences in the sample. The J gene is TRBJ1-1, the V gene TRBV11-3; D unclear. V was shortened by 1 base and J by 1 base, with 4 bases between the two germline ends. Germline-derived CDR1 and CDR2 are SGHNT and YENEEA. This CDR3 contains 13 residues. CDR3 nucleotide sequence: TGTGCCAGCAGCTTAGGAGGGAACACTGAAGCTTTCTTT. Its translation is CASSLGGNTEAFF.

V usage is TRBV5-4 and J usage is TRBJ1-1; 8 bases are shared with TRBD1. Per the germline V gene, CDR1 is SGHNT and CDR2 is YYREEE (reference sequence). The CDR3 sequence is 14 residues long. Trimming cost V 4 bases and J 4 bases; bases outside gene matches: 6. As DNA, the CDR3 is TGTGCCAGCAGCCGACAGGGGATAGTCACTGAAGCTTTCTTT. Its translation: CASSRQGIVTEAFF.

This clone was picked up a small number of times. V usage is TRBV29-1 and J usage is TRBJ2-7, with unresolved D. Trimming took 6 bases from V and 3 from J, leaving 21 bases between them. The CDR3 is 15 amino acids. The germline V gene encodes CDR1 SQVTM and CDR2 ANQGSEA. The CDR3 sequence: CSVLRPGVSFYEQYF. The CDR3, as DNA: TGCAGCGTACTCAGACCAGGCGTAAGCTTCTACGAGCAGTACTTC.

This clone was found once. V usage is TRBV14 and J usage is TRBJ2-1; the D gene could be TRBD1 or TRBD2 (5 bases each). The V gene's germline CDR1 is SGHDN and CDR2 FVKESK. The CDR3 is made up of 15 amino acids. Trimming left V 1 base short and J 9 bases short, with 16 bases between. CDR3 region: CASSQASGRWAEQFF. CDR3 coding DNA: TGTGCCAGCAGCCAAGCTTCGGGGCGATGGGCTGAGCAGTTCTTC.

This chain uses TRBV9 with TRBJ1-1; D gene unclear. Germline V gene lookup returns CDR1 SGDLS and CDR2 YYNGEE. V was pared by 4 bases and J by 11 bases, with 24 bases between. The CDR3 loop spans 15 amino acids. CDR3 loop: CASSPPLPPRLGAFF. The CDR3 DNA reads TGTGCCAGCAGCCCCCCTTTACCACCGCGACTCGGTGCTTTCTTT.

The gene calls are TRBV10-3 and TRBJ1-4; D is ambiguous. The CDR3 covers 16 residues. The germline V gene has CDR1 ENHRY and CDR2 SYGVKD. Trimming removed 3 bases at V and 7 bases at J, with 18 bases between. The CDR3 DNA sequence: TGTGCCATCAGTGATCACGCCCTGGGAGGTGGTGAAAAACTGTTTTTT. This translates into CAISDHALGGGEKLFF.

J is TRBJ1-1 and V is TRBV6-5; no clear D. The germline gives CDR1 MNHEY, CDR2 SVGAGI. The CDR3 length is 14 residues. Trimming took off 6 bases at V and 1 base at J, with 12 bases between the two ends. The CDR3 sequence is CASSPYRANTEAFF. CDR3 coding DNA: TGTGCCAGCAGCCCCTATCGAGCGAACACTGAAGCTTTCTTT.

This rearrangement joins TRBV30 to TRBJ2-1, with 10 bases identical to TRBD2. In germline, CDR1 is GTSNPN, CDR2 SVGIG (reference sequence). This CDR3 region has 15 residues. Trimming cost V 2 bases and J 2 bases; bases outside gene matches: 3. The CDR3 loop reads CAWSSGTSAYNEQFF. CDR3 bases: TGTGCCTGGAGTTCCGGGACTAGCGCCTACAATGAGCAGTTCTTC.

The chain joins TRBV27 to TRBJ1-5; D is uncertain. Per germline, CDR1 MNHEY and CDR2 SMNVEV (reference sequence). The CDR3 covers 13 residues. V was cut by 3 bases and J by 4 bases, with 7 bases left in between. CDR3 nucleotide sequence: TGTGCCAGCAGTTTGTACAGAAATCAGCCCCAGCATTTT. Its protein product is CASSLYRNQPQHF.

This clone was counted a single time. This chain joins TRBV5-1 and TRBJ1-1, with D perhaps matching TRBD1 (5 bases). Germline V gene lookup returns CDR1 SGHRS and CDR2 YFSETQ. This CDR3 region has 14 residues. V was shortened by 0 bases and J by 11 bases, with 17 bases between the two germline ends. Written as DNA, the CDR3 is TGCGCCAGCAGCTTGGCCGGTTGGGACGATGAGGCTTTCTTT. This encodes CASSLAGWDDEAFF.

The V call is TRBV2, the J call TRBJ1-6; D remains unclear. The germline CDR1 and CDR2 sequences are SNHLY and FYNNEI. V shed 3 bases and J shed 0 bases, with 6 bases lying between them. This CDR3 region has 15 residues. CDR3 sequence reads: CASSEGPSYNSPLHF. For the CDR3, the DNA is TGTGCCAGCAGTGAGGGCCCCTCCTATAATTCACCCCTCCACTTT.

This chain uses TRBV11-2 with TRBJ2-7; 8 bases are a match to TRBD1. The CDR3 has 14 residues. The J segment lost 4 bases and the V segment lost 4 bases, leaving 6 bases of the junction unmatched. Germline CDR1 and CDR2: SGHAT and FQNNGV. The CDR3 here is CASSSRTGRYEQYF. The CDR3 coding sequence is TGTGCCAGCAGCTCCAGGACAGGGAGATACGAGCAGTACTTC. Full variable domain (outside the CDR3, taken from reference TRBV11-2 and TRBJ2-7): EAGVAQSPRYKIIEKRQSVAFWCNPISGHATLYWYQQILGQGPKLLIQFQNNGVVDDSQLPKDRFSAERLKGVDSTLKIQPAKLEDSAVYLCASSSRTGRYEQYFGPGTRLTVT.

V usage is TRBV6-1 and J usage is TRBJ1-2, with 8 bases fitting TRBD1. CDR3 length equals 14 residues. Germline trimming cut 4 bases from V and 4 bases from J; bases unmatched to any gene: 5. Germline values: CDR1 MNHNS, CDR2 SASEGT. Here the CDR3 reads CASSAGDRIYGYTF. The DNA of the CDR3 is TGTGCCAGCAGTGCGGGGGACAGGATCTATGGCTACACCTTC.

V gene TRBV7-2 combines with J gene TRBJ2-2, with 8 bases matching TRBD2. Germline V CDR1 and CDR2: SGHTA, FQGNSA. The CDR3 is made up of 18 amino acids. J lost 0 bases, V lost 1 base, and 7 bases had no gene match. Here the CDR3 DNA reads TGTGCCAGCAGCTTAGACGTAGGACTAGCCGCGAACACCGGGGAGCTGTTTTTT. This encodes CASSLDVGLAANTGELFF.

The chain uses TRBV9 and TRBJ2-5; maybe TRBD2 (6 bases). Germline CDR1 SGDLS, CDR2 YYNGEE. Trimming took off 2 bases at V and 2 bases at J, with 22 bases between the two ends. The CDR3 totals 18 residues. This CDR3 reads CASSVSLAGGGIQETQYF. The CDR3 DNA reads as TGTGCCAGCAGCGTCTCCCTAGCTGGTGGGGGGATTCAAGAGACCCAGTACTTC.